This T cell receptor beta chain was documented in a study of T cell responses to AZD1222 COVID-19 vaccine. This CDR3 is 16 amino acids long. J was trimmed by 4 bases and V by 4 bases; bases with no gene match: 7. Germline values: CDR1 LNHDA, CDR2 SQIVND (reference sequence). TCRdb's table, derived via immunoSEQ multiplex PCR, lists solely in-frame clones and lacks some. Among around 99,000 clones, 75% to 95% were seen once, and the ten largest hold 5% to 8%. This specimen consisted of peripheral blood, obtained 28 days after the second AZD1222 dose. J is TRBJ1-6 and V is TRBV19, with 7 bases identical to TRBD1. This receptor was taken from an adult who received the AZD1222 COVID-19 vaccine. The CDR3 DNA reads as TGTGCCAGTAGTAGAGCGCCGGGACAGTATAATTCACCCCTCCACTTT. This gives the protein CASSRAPGQYNSPLHF.